This TCR beta chain originates from a study of T cells in localized non-small cell lung cancer. Study-wide results and caveats: In the blood, greater T cell density corresponded to longer overall survival. There were a median roughly 62 of the top 100 tumor clones appearing in adjacent lung. Tumor showed lower T cell clonality than uninvolved adjacent lung, where it was highest. Investigators sequenced only a single tumor region, leaving heterogeneity possible.

Note on this clone: Its antigen is unidentified.

Assay: immunoSEQ multiplex PCR; the TCRdb copy retains only in-frame clones and omits some. The data hold 50,000 to 60,000 clones, with more than 75% observed a single time. Per germline, CDR1 WNHNN and CDR2 SYGVQD (reference sequence). After removal of 4 bases from V and 6 bases from J, the junction contained 3 bases not matched to a gene. The CDR3 contains 13 residues. The receptor comes from a female donor with stage II lung adenocarcinoma. The chain combines TRBV10-1 with TRBJ1-2; TRBD1 aligns across 9 bases. Sequencing was performed on PBMCs, taken before any cancer treatment. CDR3 in DNA: TGCGCCAGCAGTGCGGGACAGGGTGATGGCTACACCTTC. Amino acids: CASSAGQGDGYTF.